This T cell receptor beta chain came from a study of T cell repertoires in cytomegalovirus infection (dated by TCRdb to about 2019). Notes on the research overall: The HLA type of each donor mattered for the analysis, because public TCR beta signatures pointed to carriage of CMV infection along with the matching HLA type. General study outcomes and caveats: Cumulative frequency of public TCR beta family members discriminated carriers of CMV infection plus the relevant HLA type in this cohort and an independent 352-donor cohort. The ex vivo response was dominated by HLA-C-restricted CMV-specific TCR beta clonotypes, which also provided the single most frequent clonotype in two of eight donors.

The CDR3 starts with the cysteine, ends with the phenylalanine, and has 14 residues. CDR3 DNA only is kept here, 42 bases in frame from base 1. V lost 5 bases and J lost 5 bases; the stretch between them is 13 bases long. The germline V gene (reference sequence) provides CDR1 LNHDA and CDR2 SQIVND. Regarding this clonotype: What this receptor recognizes is not known. No much larger clonotype is one base removed from it; base qualities were not supplied.

The listed sequencing device is Illumina HiSeq 1500. TCRdb itself trimmed the public reads at Q25 with fastp, ran MiXCR and retained productive beta chains. Records with the same CDR3 protein are collapsed into one entry carrying the most frequent genes and DNA. The sample table holds approximately 400,000 distinct CDR3 sequences, of which roughly 30% were seen once. The top ten constitute 12% to 15% of the sample. Specimen: PBMCs. This chain joins TRBV19 to TRBJ1-5; the D gene is possibly TRBD1, with 6 bases matching. The source is a human donor in good health (CMV status not recorded). Some clones in this sample may be carry-over from other donors' samples. CDR3 loop: CASSSRTEYQPQHF. The sequenced DNA: TGTGCCAGTAGTTCCCGGACAGAGTATCAGCCCCAGCATTTT.